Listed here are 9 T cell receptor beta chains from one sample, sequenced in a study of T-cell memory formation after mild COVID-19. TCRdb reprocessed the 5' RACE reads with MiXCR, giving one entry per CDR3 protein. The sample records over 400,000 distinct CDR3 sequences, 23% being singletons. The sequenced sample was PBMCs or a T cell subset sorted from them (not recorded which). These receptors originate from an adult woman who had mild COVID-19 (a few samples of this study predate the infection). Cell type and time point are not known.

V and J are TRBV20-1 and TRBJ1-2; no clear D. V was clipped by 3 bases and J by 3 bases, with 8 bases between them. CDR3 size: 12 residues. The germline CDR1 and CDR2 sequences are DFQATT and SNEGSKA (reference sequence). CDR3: CSASLPHYGYTF. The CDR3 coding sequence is TGCAGTGCTAGCCTCCCGCACTATGGCTACACCTTC.

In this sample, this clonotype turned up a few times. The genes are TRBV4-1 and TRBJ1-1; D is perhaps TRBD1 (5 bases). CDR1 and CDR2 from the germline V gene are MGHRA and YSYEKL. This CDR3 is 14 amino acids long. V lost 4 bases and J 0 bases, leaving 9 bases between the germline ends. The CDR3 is CASSPFRVNTEAFF. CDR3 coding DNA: TGCGCCAGCAGCCCATTCAGGGTGAACACTGAAGCTTTCTTT.

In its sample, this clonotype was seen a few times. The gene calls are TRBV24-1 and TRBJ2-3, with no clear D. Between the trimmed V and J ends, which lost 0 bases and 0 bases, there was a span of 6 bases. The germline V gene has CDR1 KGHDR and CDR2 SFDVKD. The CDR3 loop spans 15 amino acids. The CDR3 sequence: CATSDLPDSTDTQYF. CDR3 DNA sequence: TGTGCCACCAGTGATTTGCCCGACAGCACAGATACGCAGTATTTT.

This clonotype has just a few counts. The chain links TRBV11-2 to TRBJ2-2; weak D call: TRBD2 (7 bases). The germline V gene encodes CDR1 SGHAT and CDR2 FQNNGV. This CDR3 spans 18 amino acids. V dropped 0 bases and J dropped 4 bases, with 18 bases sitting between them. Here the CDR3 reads CASSLERGGMAGTGELFF. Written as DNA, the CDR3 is TGTGCCAGCAGCTTAGAAAGGGGGGGGATGGCCGGCACCGGGGAGCTGTTTTTT.

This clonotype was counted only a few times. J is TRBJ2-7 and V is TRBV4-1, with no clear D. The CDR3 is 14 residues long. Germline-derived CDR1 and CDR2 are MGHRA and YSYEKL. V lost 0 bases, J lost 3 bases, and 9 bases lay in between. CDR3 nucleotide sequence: TGCGCCAGCAGCCAAGATCCCCCTAGCTACGAGCAGTACTTC. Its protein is CASSQDPPSYEQYF.

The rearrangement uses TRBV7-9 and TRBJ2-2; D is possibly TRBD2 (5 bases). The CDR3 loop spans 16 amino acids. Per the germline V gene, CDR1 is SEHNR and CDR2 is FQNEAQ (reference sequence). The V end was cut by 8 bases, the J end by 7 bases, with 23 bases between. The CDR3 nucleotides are TGTGCCAGCGGATTCGACACCGGAGGCAAGGGCGGGGAGCTGTTTTTT. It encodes CASGFDTGGKGGELFF.

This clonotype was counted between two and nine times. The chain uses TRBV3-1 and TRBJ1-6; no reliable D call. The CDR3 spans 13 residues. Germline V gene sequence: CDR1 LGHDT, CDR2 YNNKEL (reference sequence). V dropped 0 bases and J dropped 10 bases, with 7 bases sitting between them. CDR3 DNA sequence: TGTGCCAGCAGCCAAGACAGTAAATCACCCCTCCACTTT. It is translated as CASSQDSKSPLHF.

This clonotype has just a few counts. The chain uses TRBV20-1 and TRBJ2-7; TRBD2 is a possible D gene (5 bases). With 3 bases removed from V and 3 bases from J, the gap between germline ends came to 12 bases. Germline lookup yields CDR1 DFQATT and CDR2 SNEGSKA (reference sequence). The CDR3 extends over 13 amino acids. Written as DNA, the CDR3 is TGCAGTGCTAGCGCCCCCGGGGACTACGAGCAGTACTTC. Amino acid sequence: CSASAPGDYEQYF.

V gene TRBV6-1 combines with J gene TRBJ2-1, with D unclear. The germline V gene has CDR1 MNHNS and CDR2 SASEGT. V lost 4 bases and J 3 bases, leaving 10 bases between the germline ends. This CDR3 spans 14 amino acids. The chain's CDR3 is CASSADLYYNEQFF. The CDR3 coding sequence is TGTGCCAGCAGTGCAGATCTTTACTACAATGAGCAGTTCTTC.